This is a list of T cell receptor beta chains from one sample in a study of human T cells and chemical hapten exposure. MiXCR was run by TCRdb on the RACE reads, yielding one entry per CDR3 protein. The table includes about 84,000 distinct CDR3 sequences, around 9.3% detected once. Specimen: whole blood, collected in connection with sensitization to the hapten diphenylcyclopropenone (DPC). The receptors stem from a woman aged 50 to 60 with alopecia areata. Some clones in this sample may be carry-over from other donors' samples. Each CDR3 is given with its conserved first and last residue. D genes are given only for firm matches. Part of the rows lack a size; the others show once, few, many or a class for expanded clones.

clone_size d_call j_call v_call cdr3_aa cdr3_nt
few NA TRBJ2-2 TRBV29-1 CSVEEWGGVTGELFF TGCAGCGTTGAAGAGTGGGGCGGGGTCACCGGGGAGCTGTTTTTT
NA TRBD1 TRBJ1-6 TRBV12-3/TRBV12-4 CASSPGQGNNSPLHF TGTGCCAGCAGTCCTGGACAGGGGAACAATTCACCCCTCCACTTT
many NA TRBJ2-1 TRBV7-2 CASSYPGTYLYNEQFF TGTGCCAGCAGCTATCCGGGGACGTACCTTTACAATGAGCAGTTCTTC
NA NA TRBJ1-2 TRBV3-1 CASSPGRTSYGYTF TGTGCCAGCAGCCCTGGACGTACGTCCTATGGCTACACCTTC
few NA TRBJ2-6 TRBV7-9 CASSLAISGANVLTF TGTGCCAGCAGCTTAGCGATATCTGGGGCCAACGTCCTGACTTTC
NA NA TRBJ2-7 TRBV18 CASSLDSQGVEQYF TGTGCCAGCTCGCTGGACTCCCAGGGAGTCGAGCAGTACTTC
few TRBD1 TRBJ1-4 TRBV28 CASRLGQVNEKLFF TGTGCCAGCAGGCTTGGACAGGTGAACGAAAAACTGTTTTTT
many TRBD1 TRBJ1-1 TRBV7-2 CASRYQTGGEREAFF TGTGCCAGCAGATACCAGACAGGGGGCGAGAGGGAAGCTTTCTTT
many NA TRBJ2-7 TRBV6-5 CASSYGARGTYEQYF TGTGCCAGCAGTTACGGAGCCAGGGGCACCTACGAGCAGTACTTC
many TRBD2 TRBJ2-7 TRBV19 CASSTLLAGVHEQYF TGTGCCAGTAGTACCCTACTAGCGGGAGTCCACGAGCAGTACTTC
few NA TRBJ1-2 TRBV7-9 CASRKGAGRYGYTF TGTGCCAGCAGAAAAGGGGCAGGGAGATATGGCTACACCTTC
NA TRBD1 TRBJ2-7 TRBV29-1 CSAGQYEQYF TGCAGCGCGGGACAGTATGAGCAGTACTTC
NA NA TRBJ1-1 TRBV30 CAWSAWTVSEAFF TGTGCCTGGAGTGCCTGGACAGTCTCTGAAGCTTTCTTT
few NA TRBJ2-7 TRBV5-6 CASSLEVGANYEQYF TGTGCCAGCAGCTTGGAGGTGGGAGCGAACTACGAGCAGTACTTC
few NA TRBJ2-1 TRBV3-1 CASSQGGEQFF TGTGCCAGCAGCCAAGGAGGTGAGCAGTTCTTC
few NA TRBJ2-1 TRBV28 CASSSLATRQFF TGTGCCAGCAGTTCACTAGCAACAAGGCAGTTCTTC
many NA TRBJ2-7 TRBV5-1 CASSIELGEQYF TGCGCCAGCAGCATAGAACTTGGCGAGCAGTACTTC
few NA TRBJ2-2 TRBV2 CASREDLPTGELFF TGTGCCAGCAGGGAGGACCTTCCCACCGGGGAGCTGTTTTTT
many TRBD1 TRBJ2-1 TRBV7-9 CASSLDRVPYNEQFF TGTGCCAGCAGCCTGGACAGGGTCCCCTACAATGAGCAGTTCTTC
many TRBD1 TRBJ2-3 TRBV20-1 CRPGQGSTDTQYF TGCAGACCGGGACAGGGAAGCACAGATACGCAGTATTTT